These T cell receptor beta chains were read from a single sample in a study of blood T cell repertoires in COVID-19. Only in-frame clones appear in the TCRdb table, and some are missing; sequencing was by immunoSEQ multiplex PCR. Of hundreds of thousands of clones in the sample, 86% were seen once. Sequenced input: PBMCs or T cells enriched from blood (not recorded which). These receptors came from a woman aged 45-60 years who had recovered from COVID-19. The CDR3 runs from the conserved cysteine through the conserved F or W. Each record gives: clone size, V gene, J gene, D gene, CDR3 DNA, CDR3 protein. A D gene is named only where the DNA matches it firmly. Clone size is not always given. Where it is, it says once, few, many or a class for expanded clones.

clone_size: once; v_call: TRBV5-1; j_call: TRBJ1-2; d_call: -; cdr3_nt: TGCGCCAGCAGTTCGCAGACAGAGTCCTATGGCTACACCTTC; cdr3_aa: CASSSQTESYGYTF
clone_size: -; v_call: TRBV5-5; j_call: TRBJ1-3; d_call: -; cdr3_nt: TGTGCCAGCAGCTTTGGACTATCTGGAAACACCATATATTTT; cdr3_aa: CASSFGLSGNTIYF
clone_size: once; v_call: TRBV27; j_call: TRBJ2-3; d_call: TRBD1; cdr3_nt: TGTGCCAGCAGTTTTAGGACAGGGAGCACAGATACGCAGTATTTT; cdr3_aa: CASSFRTGSTDTQYF
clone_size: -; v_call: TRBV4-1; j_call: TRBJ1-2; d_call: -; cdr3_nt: TGCGCCAGCAGCGGATGGGGGCGCGGGGGCTACACCTTC; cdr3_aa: CASSGWGRGGYTF
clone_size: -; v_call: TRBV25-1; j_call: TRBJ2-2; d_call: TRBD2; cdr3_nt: TGTGCCAGCAGTGGGGGGACTAGCGGCACCGGGGAGCTGTTTTTT; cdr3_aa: CASSGGTSGTGELFF
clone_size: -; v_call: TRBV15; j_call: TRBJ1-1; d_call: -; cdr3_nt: TGTGCCACCAGCAGTAGGACAGACAACACTGAAGCTTTCTTT; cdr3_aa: CATSSRTDNTEAFF
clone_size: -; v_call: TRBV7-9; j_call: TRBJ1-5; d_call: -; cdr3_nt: TGTGCCAGCAGCTTGGAGAGCAATCAGCCCCAGCATTTT; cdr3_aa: CASSLESNQPQHF
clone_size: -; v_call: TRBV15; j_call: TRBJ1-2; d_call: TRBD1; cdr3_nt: TGTGCCACCAGCAGAGATACGGGGACAGCAACCTTC; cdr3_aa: CATSRDTGTATF
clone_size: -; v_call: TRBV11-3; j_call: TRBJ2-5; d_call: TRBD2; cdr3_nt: TGTGCCAGCAGCTTTAGCGGGGGGTTCCAAGAGACCCAGTACTTC; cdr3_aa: CASSFSGGFQETQYF
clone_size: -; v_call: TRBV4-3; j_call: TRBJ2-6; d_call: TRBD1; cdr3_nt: TGCGCCAGCAGCCAAAGTCCCGGGACAGTCTCTGGGGCCAACGTCCTGACTTTC; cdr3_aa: CASSQSPGTVSGANVLTF
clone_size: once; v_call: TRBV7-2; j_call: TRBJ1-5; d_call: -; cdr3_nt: TGTGCCAGCAGCTTAACGTCCGCAGGCAATCAGCCCCAGCATTTT; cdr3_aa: CASSLTSAGNQPQHF
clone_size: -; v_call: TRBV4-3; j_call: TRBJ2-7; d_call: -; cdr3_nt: TGCGCCAGCAGCCGGAGCCTAGTGTACGAGCAGTACTTC; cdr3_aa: CASSRSLVYEQYF
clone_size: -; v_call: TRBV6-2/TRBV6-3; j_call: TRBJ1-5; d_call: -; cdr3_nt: TGTGCCAGCAGTTACGGGGGGACTACCTCGTCAATCACCTTCCAGCCCCAGCATTTT; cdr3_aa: CASSYGGTTSSITFQPQHF
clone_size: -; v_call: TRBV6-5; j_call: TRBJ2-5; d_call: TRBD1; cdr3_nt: TGTGCCAGCAGCAAAGACAGGGACGAGACCCAGTACTTC; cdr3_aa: CASSKDRDETQYF
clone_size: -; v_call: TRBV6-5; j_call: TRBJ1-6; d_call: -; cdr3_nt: TGTGCCAGCAGTTACCAGGGGCGCGGTTCACCCCTCCACTTT; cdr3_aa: CASSYQGRGSPLHF
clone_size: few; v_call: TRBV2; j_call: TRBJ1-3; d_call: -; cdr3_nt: TGTGCCAGCAGTACAGGGACCTTTTCTGGAAACACCATATATTTT; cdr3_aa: CASSTGTFSGNTIYF
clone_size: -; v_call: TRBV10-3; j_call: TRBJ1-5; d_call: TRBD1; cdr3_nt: TGTGCCACCCGACAGGGGATTTTGGGCAATCAGCCCCAGCATTTT; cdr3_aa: CATRQGILGNQPQHF
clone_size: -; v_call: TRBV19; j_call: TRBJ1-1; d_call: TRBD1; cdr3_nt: TGTGCCAGTATCACAGGGGGCGCAGGGAACACTGAAGCTTTCTTT; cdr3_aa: CASITGGAGNTEAFF
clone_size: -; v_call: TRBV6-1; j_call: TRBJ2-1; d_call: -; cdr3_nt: TGTGCCAGCAGTGGACAGCGAGGTGGCAATGAGCAGTTCTTC; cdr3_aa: CASSGQRGGNEQFF
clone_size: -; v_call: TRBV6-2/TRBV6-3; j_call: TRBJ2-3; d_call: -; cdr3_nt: TGTGCCAGCAGCCTCGACACTAGCACAGATACGCAGTATTTT; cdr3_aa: CASSLDTSTDTQYF
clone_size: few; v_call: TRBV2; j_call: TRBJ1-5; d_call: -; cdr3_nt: TGTGCCAGCAGGTCAATAGGGGATTACTATCAGCCCCAGCATTTT; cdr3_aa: CASRSIGDYYQPQHF
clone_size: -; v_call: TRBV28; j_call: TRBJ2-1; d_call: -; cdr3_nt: TGTGCCAGCAGTCACCAGGGGGACTATGAGCAGTTCTTC; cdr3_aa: CASSHQGDYEQFF
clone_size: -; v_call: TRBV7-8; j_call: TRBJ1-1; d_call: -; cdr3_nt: TGTGCCAGCAGCACAGCACCAACCCTGAACACTGAAGCTTTCTTT; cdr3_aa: CASSTAPTLNTEAFF
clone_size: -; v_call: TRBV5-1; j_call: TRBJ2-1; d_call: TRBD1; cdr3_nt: TGCGCCAGCAGCTTGGCCGGGACAGGGAACCGCAATGAGCAGTTCTTC; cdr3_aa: CASSLAGTGNRNEQFF
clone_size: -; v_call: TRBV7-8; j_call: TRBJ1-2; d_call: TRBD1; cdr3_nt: TGTGCCAGCAGCCACACCCACACAGGGGGTGGCTACACCTTC; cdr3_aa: CASSHTHTGGGYTF
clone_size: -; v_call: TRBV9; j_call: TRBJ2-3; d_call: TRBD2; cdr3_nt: TGTGCCAGCAGCGTAGTCGCTAGCGGGGGCACAGATACGCAGTATTTT; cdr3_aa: CASSVVASGGTDTQYF
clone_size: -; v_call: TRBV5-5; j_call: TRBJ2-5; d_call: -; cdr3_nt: TGTGCCAGCAGCTTGGCCGTTGCGGGGTGGGAGACCCAGTACTTC; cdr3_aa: CASSLAVAGWETQYF
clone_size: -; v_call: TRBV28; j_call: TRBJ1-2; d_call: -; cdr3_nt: TGTGCCAGCAGCTATCTTACAGGGCTGGGAGGCTACACCTTC; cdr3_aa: CASSYLTGLGGYTF
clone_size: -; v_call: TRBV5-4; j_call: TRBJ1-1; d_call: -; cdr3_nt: TGTGCCAGCAGCACCGGGAGGGACACTGAAGCTTTCTTT; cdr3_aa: CASSTGRDTEAFF
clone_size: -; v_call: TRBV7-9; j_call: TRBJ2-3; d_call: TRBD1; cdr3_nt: TGTGCCAGCAGCCCTACAGGGGGAAGCACAGATACGCAGTATTTT; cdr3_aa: CASSPTGGSTDTQYF
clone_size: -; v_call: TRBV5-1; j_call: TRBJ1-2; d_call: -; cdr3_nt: TGCGCCAGCAGCGAGGAGGGTTCCGGCTATGGCTACACCTTC; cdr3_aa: CASSEEGSGYGYTF
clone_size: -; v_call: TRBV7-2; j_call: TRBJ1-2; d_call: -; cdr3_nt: TGTGCCAGCAGCAGAAGGGACTCTCGAGGAGTTGGCTACACCTTC; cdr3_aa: CASSRRDSRGVGYTF
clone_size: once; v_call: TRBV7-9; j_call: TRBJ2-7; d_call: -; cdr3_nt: TGTGCCAGCAGCGCCTTGGGGAGATACGAGCAGTACTTC; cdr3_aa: CASSALGRYEQYF
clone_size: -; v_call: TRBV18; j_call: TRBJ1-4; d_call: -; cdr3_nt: TGTGCCAGCTCACTAACGTACCGGGGTAATGAAAAACTGTTTTTT; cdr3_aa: CASSLTYRGNEKLFF
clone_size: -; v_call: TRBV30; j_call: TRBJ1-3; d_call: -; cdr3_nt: TGTGCCTGGAGTGTATCGGAGAGCTCTGGAAACACCATATATTTT; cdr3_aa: CAWSVSESSGNTIYF
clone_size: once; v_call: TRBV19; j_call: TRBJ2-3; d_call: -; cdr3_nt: TGTGCCAGTAGTATAGGGGGGGGCACAGATACGCAGTATTTT; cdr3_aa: CASSIGGGTDTQYF
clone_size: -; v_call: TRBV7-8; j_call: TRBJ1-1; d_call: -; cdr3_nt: TGTGCCAGCAGCAGAAGACAGACGGACACTGAAGCTTTCTTT; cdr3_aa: CASSRRQTDTEAFF
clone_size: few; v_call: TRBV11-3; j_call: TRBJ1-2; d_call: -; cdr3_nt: TGTGCCAGCAGCCCCCAAGACAGAAATGGCTACACCTTC; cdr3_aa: CASSPQDRNGYTF
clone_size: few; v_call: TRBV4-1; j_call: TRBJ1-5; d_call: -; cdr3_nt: TGCGCCAGCAGCCAGGGGCCACGGCAGGGGTGGGCACAGCCCCAGCATTTT; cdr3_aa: CASSQGPRQGWAQPQHF
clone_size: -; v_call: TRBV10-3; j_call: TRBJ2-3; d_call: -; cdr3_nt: TGTGCCATCAGTGAGTTTCCACTAGACACAGATACGCAGTATTTT; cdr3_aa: CAISEFPLDTDTQYF
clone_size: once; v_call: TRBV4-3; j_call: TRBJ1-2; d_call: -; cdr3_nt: TGCGCCAGCAGCCAAGATTTCGCCAGGGAGGATGGCTACACCTTC; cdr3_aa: CASSQDFAREDGYTF
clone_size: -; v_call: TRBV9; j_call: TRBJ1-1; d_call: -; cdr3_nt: TGTGCCAGCAGCGTAGCGGCAGCGACTGAAGCTTTCTTT; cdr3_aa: CASSVAAATEAFF
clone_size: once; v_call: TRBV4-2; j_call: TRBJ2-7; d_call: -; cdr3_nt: TGTGCCAGCAGCCAAGTAGTAGCTGTAGGCTACGAGCAGTACTTC; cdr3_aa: CASSQVVAVGYEQYF
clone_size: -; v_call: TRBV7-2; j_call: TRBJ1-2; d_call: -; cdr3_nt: TGTGCCAGCAGCTTATTCGGGGGCTACACCTTC; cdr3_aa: CASSLFGGYTF
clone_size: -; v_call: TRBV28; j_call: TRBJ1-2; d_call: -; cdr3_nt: TGTGCCAGCAGTGCGACAGGCTTTGGCTACACCTTC; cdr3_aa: CASSATGFGYTF
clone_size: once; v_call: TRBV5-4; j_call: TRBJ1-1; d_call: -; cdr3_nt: TGTGCCAGCAGCTCCCCTAAGTCGGGACAGAACACTGAAGCTTTCTTT; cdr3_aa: CASSSPKSGQNTEAFF
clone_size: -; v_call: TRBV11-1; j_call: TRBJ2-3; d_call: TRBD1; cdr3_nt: TGTGCCAGCAGCCCTGGGGACAGCGCCACAGATACGCAGTATTTT; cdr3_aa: CASSPGDSATDTQYF
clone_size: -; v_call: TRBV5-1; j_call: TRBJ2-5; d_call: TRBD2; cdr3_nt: TGCGCCAGCAGCCCAAAACCGGGACTAGCGGGGGAGACCCAGTACTTC; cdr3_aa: CASSPKPGLAGETQYF
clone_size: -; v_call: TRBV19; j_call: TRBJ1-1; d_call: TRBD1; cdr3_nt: TGTGCCAGTAGTATTGACAGGGAGACTGAAGCTTTCTTT; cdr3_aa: CASSIDRETEAFF
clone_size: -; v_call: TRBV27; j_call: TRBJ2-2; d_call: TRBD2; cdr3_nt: TGTGCCAGCAGGGAGCGGGGGGCGAGGACCGGGGAGCTGTTTTTT; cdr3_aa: CASRERGARTGELFF
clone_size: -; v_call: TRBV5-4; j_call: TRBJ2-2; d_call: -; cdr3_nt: TGTGCCAGCAGCTTGAATCCAGGGGCGTACACCGGGGAGCTGTTTTTT; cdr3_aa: CASSLNPGAYTGELFF
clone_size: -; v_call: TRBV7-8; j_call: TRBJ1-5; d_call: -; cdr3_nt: TGTGCCAGCAGCTCCAGATGGGGGGGGCGCTTGGAGAAGGGTCAGCCCCAGCATTTT; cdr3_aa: CASSSRWGGRLEKGQPQHF
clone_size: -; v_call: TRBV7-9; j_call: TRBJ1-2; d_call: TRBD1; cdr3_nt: TGTGCCAGCAGCTTAGCTACAGGGGGTTCTGGCTACACCTTC; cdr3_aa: CASSLATGGSGYTF
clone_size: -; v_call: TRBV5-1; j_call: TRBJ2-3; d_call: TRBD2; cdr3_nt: TGCGCCAGCAGCTCGGGACTAGCGGGAGGGCGGTTCACAGATACGCAGTATTTT; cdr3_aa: CASSSGLAGGRFTDTQYF